This T cell receptor (beta chain) derives from a study of post-analysis software for immune sequencing data. General study points: TRBV5-6, TRBV5-1 and TRBV20-1 were among several TRBV segments more frequent in patients than controls. Diversity measured as normalized Chao1 was significantly lower in multiple sclerosis patients than in controls.

CDR1 DFQATT and CDR2 SNEGSKA come from the germline V gene (reference sequence). This CDR3 has 16 residues. V shed 1 base, J shed 2 bases, and the junction held 9 bases outside the gene matches. This clonotype appeared a few times. What it recognizes is unknown. Unique molecular identifiers had been added to the TCR beta cDNA libraries. MiXCR, applied by TCRdb to the PCR reads, yields one record per CDR3 protein. The data show hundreds of thousands of distinct CDR3 sequences, with around 27% seen just once and around 0.56% held by the top ten. The sequence derives from a girl aged 10-17 years with multiple sclerosis. The sample consisted of blood. The chain combines TRBV20-1 with TRBJ2-5, with 8 bases that match TRBD2. CDR3 protein: CSARGNSGTKQETQYF. CDR3 DNA: TGCAGTGCTAGAGGGAATAGCGGGACTAAACAAGAGACCCAGTACTTC.